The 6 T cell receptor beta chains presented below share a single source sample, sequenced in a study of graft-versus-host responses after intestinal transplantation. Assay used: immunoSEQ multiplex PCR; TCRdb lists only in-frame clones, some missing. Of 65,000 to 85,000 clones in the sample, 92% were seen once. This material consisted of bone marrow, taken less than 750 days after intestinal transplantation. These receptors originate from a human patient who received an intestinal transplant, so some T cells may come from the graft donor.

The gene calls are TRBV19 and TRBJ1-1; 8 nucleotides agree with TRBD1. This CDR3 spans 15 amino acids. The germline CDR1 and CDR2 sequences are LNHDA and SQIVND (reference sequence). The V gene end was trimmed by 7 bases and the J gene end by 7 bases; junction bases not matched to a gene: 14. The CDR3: CASTPGQAASGEAFF. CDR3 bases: TGTGCCAGTACTCCGGGACAGGCCGCCAGTGGTGAAGCTTTCTTT. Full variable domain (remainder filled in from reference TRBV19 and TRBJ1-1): DGGITQSPKYLFRKEGQNVTLSCEQNLNHDAMYWYRQDPGQGLRLIYYSQIVNDFQKGDIAEGYSVSREKKESFPLTVTSAQKNPTAFYLCASTPGQAASGEAFFGQGTRLTVV.

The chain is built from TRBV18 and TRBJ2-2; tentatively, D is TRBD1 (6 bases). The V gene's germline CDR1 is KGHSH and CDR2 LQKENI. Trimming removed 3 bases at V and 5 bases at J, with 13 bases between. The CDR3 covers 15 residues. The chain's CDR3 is CASSPMGARTGELFF. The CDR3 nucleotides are TGTGCCAGCTCACCGATGGGGGCGCGGACCGGGGAGCTGTTTTTT.

The CDR3 loop reads CASSGSPGTGMRSYTDTQYF. Here the CDR3 DNA reads TGTGCCAGCAGCGGTAGTCCCGGGACAGGTATGCGGTCCTACACAGATACGCAGTATTTT. The rearrangement links TRBV9 to TRBJ2-3; TRBD1 matches 8 bases. CDR1 SGDLS and CDR2 YYNGEE come from the germline V gene. The V and J ends lost 3 bases and 2 bases, in that order; junction bases with no gene match: 20. The CDR3 sequence is 20 residues long.

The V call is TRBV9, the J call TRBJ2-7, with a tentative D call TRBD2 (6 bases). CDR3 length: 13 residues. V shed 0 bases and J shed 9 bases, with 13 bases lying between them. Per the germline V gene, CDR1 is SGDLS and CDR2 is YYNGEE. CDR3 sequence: CASSVGELAAQYF. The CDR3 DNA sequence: TGTGCCAGCAGCGTAGGGGAGTTAGCGGCGCAGTACTTC. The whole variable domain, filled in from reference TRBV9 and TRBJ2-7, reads DSGVTQTPKHLITATGQRVTLRCSPRSGDLSVYWYQQSLDQGLQFLIQYYNGEERAKGNILERFSAQQFPDLHSELNLSSLELGDSALYFCASSVGELAAQYFGPGTRLTVT.

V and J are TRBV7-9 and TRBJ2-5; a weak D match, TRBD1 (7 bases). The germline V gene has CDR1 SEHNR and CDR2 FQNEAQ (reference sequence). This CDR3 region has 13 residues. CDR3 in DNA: TGTGCAGTAGGGGGCGGGGTCCAAGAGACCCAGTACTTC. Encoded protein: CAVGGGVQETQYF.

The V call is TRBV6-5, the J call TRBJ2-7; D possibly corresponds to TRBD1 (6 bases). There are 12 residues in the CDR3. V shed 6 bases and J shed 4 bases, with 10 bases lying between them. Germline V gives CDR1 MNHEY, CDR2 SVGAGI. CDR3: CASSSQGYEQYF. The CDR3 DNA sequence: TGTGCCAGCAGCAGCCAGGGGTACGAGCAGTACTTC.